Listed below are T cell receptor beta chains from one sample, sequenced in a study of blood T cell repertoires in COVID-19. The method was immunoSEQ multiplex PCR; TCRdb's version includes in-frame clones alone and lacks a portion of them. The profile shows 410,000 or so clones, 70% to 90% of them singletons. The sequenced sample was peripheral blood. These receptors were taken from a woman in her twenties or thirties with active or convalescent COVID-19. The CDR3 runs from the conserved cysteine through the conserved F or W.

v_gene,CDR3aa
TRBV6-1,CASSEDHRGVAGNTIYF
TRBV5-5,CASSQDGTGVYQPQHF
TRBV5-1,CASSLLSGGLSSYEQYF
TRBV3-1/TRBV3-2,CASSHRDRKENYEQYF
TRBV7-8,CASSLDSQDSYTDTQYF
TRBV10-3,CASRATGLAGPNSYEQYF
TRBV6-5,CASRASAANTGELFF
TRBV19,CASRDRENTGELFF
TRBV5-1,CASSLTAGGSYNEQFF
TRBV29-1,CSVEITGFNTEAFF
TRBV4-1,CASSQALNYEQYF
TRBV5-1,CASSLAGSGANVLTF
TRBV7-9,CASSTPQGTLNTEAFF
TRBV5-1,CASSLSGQANSPLHF
TRBV28,CASSSGHTNYGYTF
TRBV6-5,CASSGTGTGVGELFF
TRBV19,CASSIQGNYGYTF
TRBV11-2,CASSVPGLAGGEQFF
TRBV27,CASSYHTEPNTGELFF
TRBV3-1/TRBV3-2,CASSQAGASGAEQFF
TRBV7-9,CASSLSDRNEKLFF
TRBV4-2,CASSIRWANYNEQFF
TRBV5-1,CASSFVGAANEKLFF
TRBV13,CASSPTGLSSYNEQFF
TRBV7-9,CASSLDGGGGNTIYF
TRBV27,CASSLSVLPGNTEAFF
TRBV5-4,CASTQRGGDTDTQYF
TRBV7-2,CASSLDRDISYEQYF
TRBV7-9,CASSHPGQDQETQYF
TRBV11-1,CASSLYMAQNTEAFF
TRBV3-1/TRBV3-2,CASSQDVSSGNTIYF
TRBV29-1,CSVEEVEPGQGGEKLFF
TRBV29-1,CSVVPRTENTEAFF
TRBV28,CASSLIASGSSYEQYF
TRBV11-3,CASSIRTSGLASTDTQYF
TRBV10-2,CASRATGLYEQYF
TRBV11-2,CASSPNRGRGYEQYF
TRBV19,CASSIDWTGNTGELFF
TRBV13,CASSLQREMNEQYF
TRBV11-3,CASSITANTEAFF
TRBV25-1,CASRVGDRTNYEQYF
TRBV27,CASSLQPGEMNTEAFF